These 28 T cell receptor beta chains came from one sample sequenced in a study of T-cell reconstitution after alpha-beta-depleted transplantation in children. A TCRbeta library incorporating unique molecular identifiers was prepared. MiXCR, run by TCRdb on the PCR reads, gives a single entry per CDR3 protein. The sample gives 70,000 to 95,000 distinct CDR3 sequences, around 15% of which show up once; roughly a fifth is in the top ten. Sequencing was performed on PBMCs, mostly from graft donor cells, taken 180 days after TCRalphabeta/CD19-depleted stem cell transplant. The receptors shown here come from a male patient aged 2-9 years who had a stem cell transplant for acute lymphoblastic leukemia, so the T cells may come from the graft donor.

The chain is built from TRBV7-2 and TRBJ1-5; a weak D match, TRBD1 (6 bases). The V and J ends lost 3 bases and 0 bases respectively, with 15 bases between them. CDR1 is SGHTA and CDR2 is FQGNSA in the germline V gene. CDR3 size: 17 residues. DNA for the CDR3: TGTGCCAGCAGCTTCGGGCTTGGGACATTTAGCAATCAGCCCCAGCATTTT. Translating gives CASSFGLGTFSNQPQHF. Based on the CDR3 plus reference TRBV7-2 and TRBJ1-5, the full variable domain is GAGVSQSPSNKVTEKGKDVELRCDPISGHTALYWYRQSLGQGLEFLIYFQGNSAPDKSGLPSDRFSAERTGGSVSTLTIQRTQQEDSAVYLCASSFGLGTFSNQPQHFGDGTRLSIL.

The sample holds many counts of this clonotype. The chain is built from TRBV6-2 or TRBV6-3 and TRBJ2-2, with D uncertain. CDR3 length: 11 amino acids. Germline V lookup: CDR1 MNHEY, CDR2 SVGEGT. The V gene lost 5 bases and the J gene lost 2 bases, with 0 bases spanning the gap. The CDR3 protein is CASSNTGELFF. DNA of the CDR3: TGTGCCAGCAGTAACACCGGGGAGCTGTTTTTT.

This rearrangement joins TRBV15 to TRBJ1-4, with a weak D call TRBD1 (5 bases). This CDR3 comprises 16 residues. In germline, CDR1 is LNHNV, CDR2 YYDKDF (reference sequence). V shed 4 bases and J shed 8 bases, with 20 bases lying between them. The CDR3 nucleotides are TGTGCCACCAGCAATTTCGACATCGCTCGGGGCGAAAAACTGTTTTTT. Protein product: CATSNFDIARGEKLFF.

This clonotype was recorded many times. The chain has TRBV28 and TRBJ1-6; D not resolved. Trimming took 4 bases from V and 5 from J, leaving 12 bases between them. The CDR3 runs to 15 residues. Per germline, CDR1 MDHEN and CDR2 SYDVKM. The CDR3 sequence: CASSSPGRDNSPLHF. CDR3 in DNA: TGTGCCAGCAGTTCGCCTGGGAGGGATAATTCACCCCTCCACTTT.

This clonotype appeared a few times. V gene TRBV7-2 combines with J gene TRBJ2-2; no reliable D call. The V end was cut by 0 bases, the J end by 4 bases, with 12 bases between. Germline V gene lookup returns CDR1 SGHTA and CDR2 FQGNSA. The CDR3 has 16 amino acids. The chain's CDR3 is CASSLALRSSTGELFF. CDR3 coding DNA: TGTGCCAGCAGCTTAGCACTCCGATCGAGCACCGGGGAGCTGTTTTTT.

Concerning this clonotype itself: A read error may explain this, as a much larger clone is one base away. The rearrangement uses TRBV7-2 and TRBJ1-2; 8 bases are shared with TRBD1. Germline CDR1 and CDR2: SGHTA and FQGNSA. The CDR3 has 15 residues. After removal of 5 bases from V and 12 bases from J, the junction contained 17 bases not matched to a gene. The CDR3 sequence: CASSPALDRGGGDTF. The CDR3 DNA follows: TGTGCCAGCAGCCCCGCCCTTGACAGGGGAGGGGGCGACACCTTC.

The chain is built from TRBV12-3 or TRBV12-4 and TRBJ1-4; D is unresolved. The CDR3 contains 15 residues. V was cut by 5 bases and J by 6 bases, with 16 bases left in between. The CDR3: CASSPPWGVDEKLFF. CDR3 nucleotides: TGTGCCAGCAGTCCCCCGTGGGGTGTGGATGAAAAACTGTTTTTT.

This clonotype was recorded a few times. The rearrangement joins TRBV20-1 to TRBJ2-5; 10 nucleotides align to TRBD2. CDR1 and CDR2 (germline): DFQATT, SNEGSKA (reference sequence). J was trimmed by 5 bases and V by 6 bases; bases with no gene match: 6. The CDR3 has 13 amino acids. DNA of the CDR3: TGCAGTGCCCTAGCGGGGGTGCGTGAGACCCAGTACTTC. Protein product: CSALAGVRETQYF.

The chain couples TRBV29-1 to TRBJ1-2, with a possible D match to TRBD1 (6 bases). Trimming pared 3 bases from V and 5 bases from J, leaving 19 bases between. The CDR3 is 15 amino acids. CDR1 and CDR2 (germline): SQVTM, ANQGSEA. The CDR3 region is CSVDVWQGREYGYTF. The CDR3 DNA reads TGCAGCGTTGATGTCTGGCAGGGGCGGGAGTATGGCTACACCTTC.

The count of this clonotype is one. The gene calls are TRBV12-3 or TRBV12-4 and TRBJ1-2; the D is unclear. This CDR3 contains 14 residues. V was pared by 7 bases and J by 7 bases, with 19 bases between. The chain's CDR3 is CASTFRRIGVGYTF. DNA of the CDR3: TGTGCCAGCACTTTTAGGCGAATCGGGGTTGGCTACACCTTC.

This clonotype turned up a few times. The chain links TRBV5-8 to TRBJ1-1; possibly TRBD1 for D (6 bases). The CDR3 covers 14 residues. V lost 3 bases to trimming and J lost 1 base, with 10 bases between them. Germline CDR1 SGHTS, CDR2 YDEGEE. CDR3 bases: TGTGCCAGCAGCTCCCTGGACAGGAACACTGAAGCTTTCTTT. Amino acids: CASSSLDRNTEAFF.

At least ten counts were recorded for this clonotype. The chain uses TRBV20-1 and TRBJ1-1; D not resolved. V lost 1 base and J lost 3, with 9 bases in between. This CDR3 contains 13 residues. Germline CDR1 and CDR2: DFQATT and SNEGSKA (reference sequence). The CDR3 DNA sequence: TGCAGTGCTAGAGCCTCAGGAGACACTGAAGCTTTCTTT. Its translation: CSARASGDTEAFF.

This clonotype turned up a few times. The gene calls are TRBV24-1 and TRBJ2-2; the D gene is possibly TRBD1 (5 bases). CDR3 length: 14 amino acids. The V end was cut by 5 bases, the J end by 4 bases, with 10 bases between. Germline V gives CDR1 KGHDR, CDR2 SFDVKD. The CDR3 nucleotides are TGTGCCACCAGTGTGGCAGGGCCCACCGGGGAGCTGTTTTTT. Protein sequence: CATSVAGPTGELFF.

The sample holds a few counts of this clonotype. The CDR3 sequence: CASSLSPSVETQYF. CDR3 sequence (DNA): TGTGCCAGCAGTTTATCCCCCTCCGTGGAGACCCAGTACTTC. This chain uses TRBV27 with TRBJ2-5; the D is unclear. The CDR3 extends over 14 amino acids. Trimming took 0 bases from V and 5 from J, leaving 10 bases between them. Germline CDR1 is MNHEY and CDR2 is SMNVEV (reference sequence).

The table lists this clonotype with many counts. Here the CDR3 reads CASSLAGAQGTDTQYF. CDR3 in DNA: TGCGCCAGCAGCCTGGCGGGGGCTCAGGGCACAGATACGCAGTATTTT. This chain uses TRBV5-1 with TRBJ2-3, with TRBD2 as a possible D gene (7 bases). In germline, CDR1 is SGHRS, CDR2 YFSETQ. There are 16 residues in the CDR3. Trimming took off 4 bases at V and 1 base at J, with 16 bases between the two ends.

The genes are TRBV5-1 and TRBJ2-1, with D hard to call. Germline values: CDR1 SGHRS, CDR2 YFSETQ. The CDR3 is 14 amino acids. Trimming shortened V by 4 bases and J by 5 bases, and 13 bases separated the two germline ends. In DNA form, the CDR3 reads TGCGCCAGCAGCCGCCTCGCGCCCAACAATGAGCAGTTCTTC. Translation: CASSRLAPNNEQFF.

The chain employs TRBV7-8 and TRBJ1-5; 12 bases map to TRBD1. This CDR3 contains 18 residues. Germline V lookup: CDR1 SGHVS, CDR2 FQNEAQ. V lost 5 bases, J lost 1 base, and 9 bases stayed unmatched. The CDR3 coding sequence is TGTGCCAGCAGCCATTGGGACAGGGGGCAAACGAGCAATCAGCCCCAGCATTTT. Protein sequence: CASSHWDRGQTSNQPQHF.

The chain links TRBV29-1 to TRBJ2-7, with D unresolved. Trimming took off 4 bases at V and 0 bases at J, with 10 bases between the two ends. Germline lookup yields CDR1 SQVTM and CDR2 ANQGSEA. This CDR3 has 13 residues. DNA for the CDR3: TGCAGCGTTGGGGCAGGCCACTCCTACGAGCAGTACTTC. It encodes CSVGAGHSYEQYF.

The V and J genes are TRBV10-3 and TRBJ2-5; D might be TRBD2 (6 bases). The CDR3 length is 17 residues. Trimming shortened V by 2 bases and J by 5 bases, and 21 bases separated the two germline ends. Germline assignment: CDR1 ENHRY and CDR2 SYGVKD. For the CDR3, the DNA is TGTGCCATCAGTGAGGGCCAAAGCAGGGACTTCAGCGAGACCCAGTACTTC. Its translation: CAISEGQSRDFSETQYF.

This clonotype showed up just a few times. J is TRBJ2-1 and V is TRBV5-1, with D unclear. The V end was cut by 4 bases, the J end by 7 bases, with 21 bases between. The CDR3 sequence is 16 residues long. Germline V gene data show CDR1 as SGHRS and CDR2 as YFSETQ. In DNA form, the CDR3 reads TGCGCCAGCAGCCAGGCCGGAATTTTGGAAGGGAATGAGCAGTTCTTC. This sequence encodes CASSQAGILEGNEQFF.

The sample holds many counts of this clonotype. V gene TRBV20-1 combines with J gene TRBJ1-6, with no clear D. The germline V and J ends were trimmed by 3 bases and 9 bases, with 12 bases remaining between them. This CDR3 has 13 amino acids. Germline CDR1 is DFQATT and CDR2 is SNEGSKA (reference sequence). CDR3 sequence: CSASSPMGSPLHF. In DNA form, the CDR3 reads TGCAGTGCTAGTTCCCCAATGGGTTCACCCCTCCACTTT.

In this sample, this clonotype turned up a few times. The V call is TRBV6-1, the J call TRBJ1-1; 9 nucleotides agree with TRBD1. V lost 6 bases and J lost 6; bases outside the gene matches: 11. The V gene's germline CDR1 is MNHNS and CDR2 SASEGT. The CDR3 sequence is 15 residues long. The DNA for the CDR3 is TGTGCCAGCAGCCTTCACGGGACAGGGTGGGCTGAAGCTTTCTTT. This sequence encodes CASSLHGTGWAEAFF.

The chain combines TRBV12-5 with TRBJ1-2; unclear D gene. Germline lookup yields CDR1 LGHNT and CDR2 FRNRAP. V was pared by 0 bases and J by 7 bases, with 18 bases between. CDR3 size: 16 residues. CDR3 sequence: CASGLVLGPNFGGYTF. As DNA, the CDR3 is TGTGCTAGTGGTTTGGTATTAGGTCCCAATTTCGGTGGCTACACCTTC.

The chain employs TRBV5-1 and TRBJ2-7; 9 bases are shared with TRBD1. This CDR3 has 15 residues. In germline, CDR1 is SGHRS, CDR2 YFSETQ. V trimming: 4 bases; J trimming: 3 bases; junction bases outside the gene matches: 8. The CDR3 DNA is TGCGCCAGCAGCAACGGGACAGGGAGGAGCTACGAGCAGTACTTC. It specifies CASSNGTGRSYEQYF.

The rearrangement joins TRBV12-3 or TRBV12-4 to TRBJ2-7; 8 nucleotides agree with TRBD1. V lost 2 bases, J lost 5 bases, and 5 bases stayed unmatched. The CDR3 is 14 residues long. CDR3 protein: CASSLHQGANEQYF. The CDR3 DNA follows: TGTGCCAGCAGTTTACACCAGGGGGCGAACGAGCAGTACTTC.

In its sample, this clonotype was seen many times. The rearrangement joins TRBV7-2 to TRBJ2-5, with D unresolved. V dropped 2 bases and J dropped 2 bases, with 0 bases sitting between them. The CDR3 loop spans 11 amino acids. Per the germline V gene, CDR1 is SGHTA and CDR2 is FQGNSA. The DNA for the CDR3 is TGTGCCAGCAGCTTACAAGAGACCCAGTACTTC. It yields the protein CASSLQETQYF.

This clonotype was seen ten or more times. The CDR3 here is CASSQDIPGQAYNEQFF. The CDR3 DNA follows: TGTGCCAGCAGCCAGGACATCCCGGGACAGGCCTACAATGAGCAGTTCTTC. This chain links TRBV4-2 with TRBJ2-1; 8 bases map to TRBD1. Germline V gene data show CDR1 as LGHNA and CDR2 as YNFKEQ. The CDR3 length is 17 residues. Trimming removed 3 bases from V and 2 bases from J; junction bases left unmatched: 9.

This clonotype was recorded a few times. The chain carries TRBV19 and TRBJ1-5; 8 bases agree with TRBD1. Germline values: CDR1 LNHDA, CDR2 SQIVND (reference sequence). V shed 7 bases, J shed 6 bases, and the junction held 11 bases outside the gene matches. The CDR3 sequence is 15 residues long. CDR3 amino acids: CASTFQQGVAQPQHF. The CDR3 DNA follows: TGTGCCAGTACTTTTCAACAGGGGGTCGCTCAGCCCCAGCATTTT.